What follows is one T cell receptor (beta chain) and its context. Profiled with immunoSEQ multiplex PCR; TCRdb holds only in-frame clones, not every one. The data contain about 54,000 clones, about 89% of them singletons. The data derive from a study of OX40 agonist ivuxolimab in advanced cancers. As for the study in general: Ivuxolimab, an agonistic anti-OX40 (CD134) antibody, was given to patients. Those enrolled were about 80% male, with a mean age of around 57 years and ages from about 20 to 85. A history of anti-PD-1, anti-PD-L1 or anti-CTLA-4 therapy was acceptable, and approximately 39% had some. Three patients got partial responses; one had hepatocellular carcinoma and two had cutaneous melanoma.

J was trimmed by 6 bases and V by 3 bases; bases with no gene match: 5. Germline-derived CDR1 and CDR2 are MNHEY and SMNVEV (reference sequence). This CDR3 spans 14 amino acids. V is TRBV27 and J is TRBJ1-2, with TRBD1 identical over 9 bases. Sequenced material: CD4+ or CD8+ T cells sorted from blood, taken in a trial of the OX40 agonist ivuxolimab. This TCR came from an adult with an advanced solid tumor such as melanoma, head and neck, liver or kidney cancer. The CDR3 sequence: CASSFRDRDHGYTF. The CDR3 DNA sequence: TGTGCCAGCAGTTTCCGGGACAGGGACCATGGCTACACCTTC.